Below are 15 T cell receptor beta chains sequenced from a single sample in a study of blood T cell repertoires in COVID-19. Only in-frame clones appear in the TCRdb table, and some are missing; sequencing was by immunoSEQ multiplex PCR. The sample contains 200,000 or so clones, 80% to 95% of which appear only once. The specimen sequenced was peripheral blood. These receptors came from a man between 60 and 75 years old with COVID-19, enrolled during active disease.

V is TRBV9 and J is TRBJ2-1; D is possibly TRBD2 (6 bases). The V and J ends lost 0 bases and 2 bases respectively, with 9 bases between them. The CDR3 spans 15 residues. The germline V gene has CDR1 SGDLS and CDR2 YYNGEE. The CDR3 DNA sequence: TGTGCCAGCAGCGTAGCGGGAGACACCTACAATGAGCAGTTCTTC. Translating gives CASSVAGDTYNEQFF.

The rearrangement joins TRBV4-1 to TRBJ2-5; possibly TRBD1 for D (5 bases). The germline V and J ends were trimmed by 0 bases and 6 bases, with 14 bases remaining between them. The CDR3 has 15 residues. Germline V gene lookup returns CDR1 MGHRA and CDR2 YSYEKL. The DNA of the CDR3 is TGCGCCAGCAGCCAAGAAAAAGGGGCGTTTAAGACCCAGTACTTC. Translating gives CASSQEKGAFKTQYF.

The chain couples TRBV6-6 to TRBJ1-5; D is possibly TRBD1 (6 bases). The CDR3 covers 15 residues. Trimming took off 0 bases at V and 3 bases at J, with 9 bases between the two ends. CDR1 MNHNY and CDR2 SVGAGI come from the germline V gene (reference sequence). Here the CDR3 reads CASSYSGQNNQPQHF. The CDR3 DNA reads as TGTGCCAGCAGTTACTCGGGACAAAACAATCAGCCCCAGCATTTT.

The rearrangement joins TRBV29-1 to TRBJ1-1; D unresolved. The V gene's germline CDR1 is SQVTM and CDR2 ANQGSEA. The CDR3 covers 13 residues. CDR3 coding DNA: TGCAGTGCTATACCGGTCATACGCTCTGAAGCTTTCTTT. As protein: CSAIPVIRSEAFF.

The V gene is TRBV23-1, the J gene TRBJ1-3; 10 nucleotides align to TRBD1. TRBV23-1 is an ORF; its function is uncertain. This CDR3 spans 13 amino acids. After removal of 8 bases from V and 3 bases from J, the junction contained 1 base not matched to a gene. The DNA for the CDR3 is TGCGCCAGCGGACAGGGGGATGGAAACACCATATATTTT. Encoded protein: CASGQGDGNTIYF.

The chain links TRBV27 to TRBJ2-1, with 9 bases matching TRBD2. The V gene's germline CDR1 is MNHEY and CDR2 SMNVEV (reference sequence). V shed 4 bases, J shed 5 bases, and the junction held 6 bases outside the gene matches. The CDR3 is made up of 15 amino acids. The CDR3 nucleotides read TGTGCCAGCAGTTCAAGTAGCGGGAGAGACAATGAGCAGTTCTTC. This encodes CASSSSSGRDNEQFF.

J is TRBJ1-2 and V is TRBV19, with D tentatively TRBD1 (6 bases). Trimming cost V 3 bases and J 5 bases, with 22 bases left between them. The CDR3 contains 17 residues. Germline V lookup: CDR1 LNHDA, CDR2 SQIVND (reference sequence). Here the CDR3 DNA reads TGTGCCAGTAGTATCCGAAACCGAGGGGGGGGGCAATATGGCTACACCTTC. Translated: CASSIRNRGGGQYGYTF.

This clone appeared a single time. The chain uses TRBV28 and TRBJ1-3, with 8 bases aligning to TRBD1. CDR1 and CDR2 from the germline V gene are MDHEN and SYDVKM. V was clipped by 6 bases and J by 5 bases; unmatched bases: 9. The CDR3 has 15 residues. The CDR3 sequence: CASSSTQGGRNTIYF. The CDR3 region has the DNA TGTGCCAGCAGCTCCACACAGGGGGGGAGAAACACCATATATTTT.

The rearrangement links TRBV5-4 to TRBJ2-3, with a weak D call TRBD2 (7 bases). Germline assignment: CDR1 SGHNT and CDR2 YYREEE (reference sequence). The germline V and J ends were trimmed by 0 bases and 5 bases, with 10 bases remaining between them. The CDR3 runs 14 residues. Here the CDR3 DNA reads TGTGCCAGCAGCTTGGTAGGGGGGGGAGATACGCAGTATTTT. This encodes CASSLVGGGDTQYF.

The V and J genes are TRBV14 and TRBJ2-1; the match to TRBD2 covers 10 bases. Germline V CDR1 and CDR2: SGHDN, FVKESK. After removal of 4 bases from V and 4 bases from J, the junction contained 1 base not matched to a gene. The CDR3 is 14 residues long. Here the CDR3 DNA reads TGTGCCAGCAGCCTGACTAGCGGGTACAATGAGCAGTTCTTC. Its protein product is CASSLTSGYNEQFF.

A single count supports this clone. The rearrangement joins TRBV30 to TRBJ1-6; 7 bases align to TRBD1. Germline-derived CDR1 and CDR2 are GTSNPN and SVGIG (reference sequence). The CDR3 loop spans 18 amino acids. J gave up 2 bases and V 4 bases, and 14 bases lay outside the gene matches. This CDR3 is CAWTQSGGIRTYNSPLHF. For the CDR3, the DNA is TGTGCCTGGACTCAATCAGGGGGAATTCGGACCTATAATTCACCCCTCCACTTT.

The rearrangement uses TRBV5-1 and TRBJ2-4; D is perhaps TRBD2 (6 bases). CDR1 is SGHRS, CDR2 YFSETQ, per germline. CDR3 length: 15 amino acids. V was cut by 0 bases and J by 1 base, with 8 bases left in between. The CDR3 reads CASSLDLAAKNIQYF. The CDR3 DNA is TGCGCCAGCAGCTTGGATCTAGCGGCCAAAAACATTCAGTACTTC.

This clone was observed once. The chain has TRBV6-5 and TRBJ2-2; a possible D gene is TRBD1 (6 bases). The ends were cut back, 5 bases at V and 6 bases at J, with 13 bases in the middle. In germline, CDR1 is MNHEY, CDR2 SVGAGI. The CDR3 has 14 amino acids. CDR3 sequence reads: CASSRETGAGELFF. The CDR3 DNA follows: TGTGCCAGCAGTCGAGAGACAGGAGCCGGGGAGCTGTTTTTT.

J is TRBJ1-6 and V is TRBV2; 7 bases agree with TRBD1. CDR1 is SNHLY, CDR2 FYNNEI, per germline. This CDR3 has 14 residues. V shed 6 bases and J 8 bases; nucleotides not matched to a gene: 7. CDR3 residues: CASSVTGSDSPLHF. The CDR3 DNA reads TGTGCCAGCAGCGTGACAGGGTCGGATTCACCCCTCCACTTT.

The chain couples TRBV7-9 to TRBJ2-2; the D gene is possibly TRBD2 (5 bases). Per germline, CDR1 SEHNR and CDR2 FQNEAQ (reference sequence). V lost 7 bases and J 7 bases, leaving 10 bases between the germline ends. The CDR3 extends over 12 amino acids. The CDR3 nucleotides read TGTGCCAGCATCTCTGGAGGCGGGGAGCTGTTTTTT. It yields the protein CASISGGGELFF.